This T cell receptor (beta chain) was identified in a study of identical twins. Overall study results and limits: Invariant MAIT and iNKT cells may have partly biased zero-insertion analyses.

TCRdb re-called the 5' RACE reads with MiXCR, one entry per CDR3 protein. The data hold about 470,000 distinct CDR3 sequences, with 24% observed a single time. V shed 6 bases and J 3 bases; nucleotides not matched to a gene: 7. Germline V gives CDR1 MDHEN, CDR2 SYDVKM. The CDR3 is 15 residues long. As concerns this clonotype: No antigen is known for it.

The sample also formed part of further work on T cells expressing NK-cell markers. That paper states: Seven sequenced donors out of eight were HCMV-seropositive, one seronegative. The study did not resolve the HCMV specificity of expanded NKG2C+ T cell clones.

The sequence derives from a woman between 18 and 29 years old in good health. The chain joins TRBV28 to TRBJ1-4; TRBD1 matches at 7 bases. The sequencing sample was made of CD4+ T cells sorted from blood. CDR3 in amino acids: CASSPGGTANEKLFF. As DNA, the CDR3 is TGTGCCAGCAGCCCCGGAGGGACAGCTAATGAAAAACTGTTTTTT.